The 24 T cell receptor beta chains below come from one sample, sequenced in a study of T cell responses to AZD1222 COVID-19 vaccine. The method was immunoSEQ multiplex PCR; TCRdb's version includes in-frame clones alone and lacks a portion of them. The table records 90,000 to 150,000 clones, around 90% of them present only once. Sequenced material: peripheral blood, taken 28 days after the second AZD1222 dose. The source of these receptors is an adult who received the AZD1222 COVID-19 vaccine.

The chain couples TRBV19 to TRBJ1-2, with D hard to call. Trimming cost V 3 bases and J 7 bases, with 15 bases left between them. The V gene's germline CDR1 is LNHDA and CDR2 SQIVND (reference sequence). This CDR3 has 14 residues. The CDR3 region is CASSIWGSALGYTF. For the CDR3, the DNA is TGTGCCAGTAGTATTTGGGGATCTGCCCTTGGCTACACCTTC.

V usage is TRBV6-2 or TRBV6-3 and J usage is TRBJ1-5, with D unresolved. CDR1 and CDR2 from the germline V gene are MNHEY and SVGEGT. This CDR3 contains 15 residues. The germline V and J ends were trimmed by 5 bases and 4 bases, with 15 bases remaining between them. CDR3: CASSPTRSPNQPQHF. CDR3 in DNA: TGTGCCAGCAGTCCCACGAGGAGTCCGAATCAGCCCCAGCATTTT.

The genes are TRBV6-5 and TRBJ1-4; 8 positions match TRBD1. Germline-derived CDR1 and CDR2 are MNHEY and SVGAGI. The CDR3 covers 15 residues. V was clipped by 10 bases and J by 0 bases; unmatched bases: 7. The CDR3 reads CATSTGEATNEKLFF. CDR3 nucleotides: TGTGCCACTTCGACAGGGGAGGCAACTAATGAAAAACTGTTTTTT.

The chain uses TRBV18 and TRBJ1-5; the D is unclear. Trimming removed 4 bases at V and 0 bases at J, with 13 bases between. The V gene's germline CDR1 is KGHSH and CDR2 LQKENI. This CDR3 region has 16 residues. The CDR3 spells CASSLSNRYSNQPQHF. For the CDR3, the DNA is TGTGCCAGCTCACTGTCAAATCGCTATAGCAATCAGCCCCAGCATTTT.

The V gene is TRBV11-2, the J gene TRBJ1-6; D is uncertain. Germline-derived CDR1 and CDR2 are SGHAT and FQNNGV. There are 13 residues in the CDR3. The V gene lost 5 bases and the J gene lost 2 bases, with 4 bases spanning the gap. The CDR3 nucleotides are TGTGCCAGCAGCCCGACCTATAATTCACCCCTCCACTTT. Its protein is CASSPTYNSPLHF.

The chain recombines TRBV25-1 with TRBJ2-7; D is possibly TRBD1 or TRBD2 (5 bases each). V lost 6 bases to trimming and J lost 0 bases, with 9 bases between them. Looked up from germline, CDR1 is MGHDK and CDR2 is SYGVNS. The CDR3 consists of 13 residues. The CDR3 spells CASSRGLSYEQYF. CDR3 in DNA: TGTGCCAGCAGCCGGGGCCTCTCCTACGAGCAGTACTTC.

This chain connects TRBV29-1 to TRBJ2-1; D gene ambiguous. The V and J ends lost 4 bases and 6 bases respectively, with 16 bases between them. Germline values: CDR1 SQVTM, CDR2 ANQGSEA. The CDR3 runs 14 residues. This chain's CDR3 is CSVVYPTLPNEQFF. The DNA of the CDR3 is TGCAGCGTTGTTTATCCAACCCTCCCCAATGAGCAGTTCTTC.

V and J are TRBV2 and TRBJ1-5; no reliable D call. The CDR3 loop spans 12 amino acids. Germline V gene lookup returns CDR1 SNHLY and CDR2 FYNNEI. V dropped 6 bases and J dropped 4 bases, with 7 bases sitting between them. CDR3 nucleotide sequence: TGTGCCAGCAGAAACCCGAATCAGCCCCAGCATTTT. As protein: CASRNPNQPQHF.

The chain carries TRBV6-2 or TRBV6-3 and TRBJ2-2; 10 bases line up with TRBD1. Losses at the gene ends were 4 bases for V and 7 bases for J; bases not matched to a gene: 9. This CDR3 region has 16 residues. Germline CDR1 MNHEY, CDR2 SVGEGT. CDR3 residues: CASSSTGTGVGGELFF. CDR3 nucleotide sequence: TGTGCCAGCAGTTCCACCGGGACAGGGGTCGGCGGGGAGCTGTTTTTT.

V gene TRBV5-1 combines with J gene TRBJ2-1; TRBD2 is a possible D gene (6 bases). The CDR3 spans 15 residues. With 0 bases removed from V and 8 bases from J, the gap between germline ends came to 15 bases. CDR1 and CDR2 (germline): SGHRS, YFSETQ. DNA of the CDR3: TGCGCCAGCAGCTTGGAGGCTAGCGATATTGATGAGCAGTTCTTC. Protein product: CASSLEASDIDEQFF.

This chain uses TRBV12-3 or TRBV12-4 with TRBJ1-2; the D gene is possibly TRBD1 (5 bases). This CDR3 region has 13 residues. V gave up 3 bases and J gave up 6 bases, with 11 bases separating them. CDR3: CASSLGGFDGYTF. The CDR3 nucleotides are TGTGCCAGCAGTTTGGGGGGTTTCGATGGCTACACCTTC.

The V gene is TRBV7-9, the J gene TRBJ1-1, with 8 bases that match TRBD1. V lost 7 bases to trimming and J lost 5 bases; unmatched junction nucleotides: 9. From germline, CDR1 is SEHNR and CDR2 FQNEAQ (reference sequence). The CDR3 totals 14 residues. Here the CDR3 DNA reads TGTGCCAGCACCACCACAGGGGGGGGGACTGAAGCTTTCTTT. It specifies CASTTTGGGTEAFF. The whole variable domain, filled in from reference TRBV7-9 and TRBJ1-1, reads DTGVSQNPRHKITKRGQNVTFRCDPISEHNRLYWYRQTLGQGPEFLTYFQNEAQLEKSRLLSDRFSAERPKGSFSTLEIQRTEQGDSAMYLCASTTTGGGTEAFFGQGTRLTVV.

This rearrangement joins TRBV5-1 to TRBJ2-3; TRBD2 aligns across 9 bases. Germline values: CDR1 SGHRS, CDR2 YFSETQ. J was trimmed by 4 bases and V by 0 bases; bases with no gene match: 12. This CDR3 is built from 18 residues. Written as DNA, the CDR3 is TGCGCCAGCAGCTTGGTTCCGGGACTAGCCGATGCGGCAGATACGCAGTATTTT. Protein product: CASSLVPGLADAADTQYF.

This chain links TRBV7-8 with TRBJ1-1, with 7 bases that match TRBD1. This CDR3 contains 14 residues. Germline V gene lookup returns CDR1 SGHVS and CDR2 FQNEAQ. Trimming cost V 6 bases and J 4 bases; bases outside gene matches: 8. The CDR3 region has the DNA TGTGCCAGCAGTGACAGGGCGGGAGTCACTGAAGCTTTCTTT. Translated: CASSDRAGVTEAFF.

The chain is built from TRBV5-4 and TRBJ1-1, with D hard to call. Germline CDR1 reads SGHNT; CDR2 reads YYREEE (reference sequence). This CDR3 is built from 13 residues. Trimming left V 0 bases short and J 2 bases short, with 5 bases between. Here the CDR3 DNA reads TGTGCCAGCAGCTTGGAAAGCAACACTGAAGCTTTCTTT. Protein: CASSLESNTEAFF.

The V gene is TRBV27, the J gene TRBJ1-5; D unresolved. Trimming took 0 bases from V and 4 from J, leaving 7 bases between them. The germline V gene encodes CDR1 MNHEY and CDR2 SMNVEV (reference sequence). This CDR3 has 14 residues. CDR3 in amino acids: CASSLSGYNQPQHF. CDR3 DNA sequence: TGTGCCAGCAGTTTATCAGGGTATAATCAGCCCCAGCATTTT.

The V gene is TRBV19, the J gene TRBJ2-3; 7 bases are shared with TRBD2. Unmatched junction bases numbered 4, after V lost 1 base and J lost 3 bases. CDR3 length: 15 residues. Germline V CDR1 and CDR2: LNHDA, SQIVND (reference sequence). As DNA, the CDR3 is TGTGCCAGTAGTATAGCGTGGGGGGGGACAGATACGCAGTATTTT. Protein sequence: CASSIAWGGTDTQYF.

In DNA, the CDR3 is TGTGCCAGCAGCGTAGCTGGGACAGGGCGGAATCATAATTCACCCCTCCACTTT. It encodes CASSVAGTGRNHNSPLHF. The V call is TRBV9, the J call TRBJ1-6; TRBD1 agrees at 9 bases. V was pared by 0 bases and J by 5 bases, with 9 bases of the junction left unmatched. The CDR3 loop spans 18 amino acids. Germline assignment: CDR1 SGDLS and CDR2 YYNGEE.

The rearrangement uses TRBV21-1 and TRBJ2-2; the D call of TRBD1 is as the table states it, not checked on the DNA. TRBV21-1 is recorded as a pseudogene. The CDR3 is made up of 15 amino acids. The CDR3 bases are TGTGCCAGCAGCAACTGGGGACAGGAATTGGGGGAGCTGTTTTTT. Its translation is CASSNWGQELGELFF.

This chain uses TRBV3-1 (or the pseudogene TRBV3-2) with TRBJ2-1; TRBD1 matches at 11 bases. Germline V gene lookup returns CDR1 LGHDT and CDR2 YNNKEL (reference sequence). There are 16 residues in the CDR3. J was trimmed by 7 bases and V by 4 bases; bases with no gene match: 9. The CDR3 sequence is CASSPWTGGAGNEQFF. DNA for the CDR3: TGTGCCAGCAGCCCCTGGACAGGGGGCGCAGGAAATGAGCAGTTCTTC.

This chain links TRBV10-3 with TRBJ1-2, with D unclear. The CDR3 contains 15 residues. Trimming left V 0 bases short and J 8 bases short, with 16 bases between. Looked up from germline, CDR1 is ENHRY and CDR2 is SYGVKD. CDR3 sequence: CAISESITLSGGYTF. CDR3 in DNA: TGTGCCATCAGTGAGTCGATCACGTTGTCGGGCGGCTACACCTTC.

This clone has just one count. This rearrangement joins TRBV3-1 (or the pseudogene TRBV3-2) to TRBJ1-6; 8 bases agree with TRBD1. CDR1 and CDR2 from the germline V gene are LGHDT and YNNKEL (reference sequence). The CDR3 runs to 16 residues. V shed 1 base, J shed 6 bases, and the junction held 5 bases outside the gene matches. The CDR3 DNA follows: TGTGCCAGCAGCCAAGGGCCAGGGGGCTTTAATTCACCCCTCCACTTT. Translated, it gives CASSQGPGGFNSPLHF.

This chain joins TRBV5-5 and TRBJ2-5; TRBD2 matches 8 bases. The CDR3 totals 14 residues. Germline CDR1 reads SGHKS; CDR2 reads YYEKEE (reference sequence). V shed 4 bases and J 5 bases; nucleotides not matched to a gene: 7. The CDR3: CASSTYSSGETQYF. For the CDR3, the DNA is TGTGCCAGCAGCACTTACTCTAGCGGGGAGACCCAGTACTTC.

The V call is TRBV7-2, the J call TRBJ2-5; a weak D match, TRBD1 (8 bases). The CDR3 covers 15 residues. Germline lookup yields CDR1 SGHTA and CDR2 FQGNSA. V gave up 1 base and J gave up 4 bases, with 13 bases separating them. DNA of the CDR3: TGTGCCAGCAGCTTAGACAGGGGGGGAGCAGAGACCCAGTACTTC. This gives the protein CASSLDRGGAETQYF.